The rows below give T cell receptor beta chains drawn from one sample of a study of control samples from healthy donors and cancer patients. The data were produced by immunoSEQ multiplex PCR, yet TCRdb's version contains in-frame clones alone and is incomplete. Of some 220,000 clones in the sample, just under 95% were seen once. The sequencing input was blood. Source of these receptors: a man aged 50-59 years in good health. Each CDR3 is given with its conserved first and last residue. D genes are given only for firm matches. Rows give clone size only sometimes, using once, few, many, or a class for an expanded clone.

abundance,d_gene,v_gene,j_gene,CDR3nt,CDR3aa
.,.,TRBV5-1,TRBJ1-2,TGCGCCAGCAGCTTGGAGGGCGGTATGAGCGGCTACACCTTC,CASSLEGGMSGYTF
.,TRBD2,TRBV10-1,TRBJ2-1,TGCGCCAGCAGTACCAGCGGGGGGGCTGGGAATGAGCAGTTCTTC,CASSTSGGAGNEQFF
.,TRBD1,TRBV5-5,TRBJ2-5,TGTGCCAGCAGCTTGTCGACAGGGGGCGTGTCGGCAGAGACCCAGTACTTC,CASSLSTGGVSAETQYF
.,.,TRBV7-2,TRBJ1-2,TGTGCCAGCAGCCCCGGGGGGCAGATCTATGGCTACACCTTC,CASSPGGQIYGYTF
.,TRBD1,TRBV24-1,TRBJ2-2,TGTGCCACCAGTGACCCTGACAGGGCCACCGGGGAGCTGTTTTTT,CATSDPDRATGELFF
.,.,TRBV14,TRBJ1-1,TGTGCCAGCAGCCAAGCGCTACAGACTGAAGCTTTCTTT,CASSQALQTEAFF
.,TRBD1,TRBV7-2,TRBJ2-7,TGTGCCAGCAGCTTGGGACAGGGGGTGTCCTACGAGCAGTACTTC,CASSLGQGVSYEQYF
.,.,TRBV25-1,TRBJ1-2,TGTGCCAGCAGTGAACCTGGACGGACCCTGGGTGGCTACACCTTC,CASSEPGRTLGGYTF
.,TRBD1,TRBV6-6,TRBJ1-4,TGTGCCAGCAGTTACGGGACAGGGGAGGTCGAAAAACTGTTTTTT,CASSYGTGEVEKLFF
.,.,TRBV19,TRBJ1-5,TGTGCCAGTAGGTTCGGAGATCAGCCCCAGCATTTT,CASRFGDQPQHF
.,.,TRBV29-1,TRBJ1-3,TGCAGCGTTGCCGGGACTGTAGGAAACACCATATATTTT,CSVAGTVGNTIYF
.,.,TRBV5-8,TRBJ1-2,TGTGCCAGCAGCTCCGGGGGGCTCTATGGCTACACCTTC,CASSSGGLYGYTF
.,.,TRBV3-1/TRBV3-2,TRBJ1-2,TGTGCCAGCAGCCGGGCAGGGCGAGATTATGGCTACACCTTC,CASSRAGRDYGYTF
.,.,TRBV6-5,TRBJ1-5,TGTGCCAGCAGTTACTCGTATGAGTCTACGACCCAGCATTTT,CASSYSYESTTQHF
.,TRBD1,TRBV20-1,TRBJ1-1,TGCAGTGCTAGTCCTGACACGGGGTCAGGGGGCCCCTATTTGACAGGGTGGGCTTTCTTT,CSASPDTGSGGPYLTGWAFF
.,.,TRBV29-1,TRBJ1-1,TGCAGCGTTGATACTGACAGTCTGAACACTGAAGCTTTCTTT,CSVDTDSLNTEAFF
.,TRBD2,TRBV9,TRBJ2-6,TGTGCCAGCAGCGCATCGTCGGGGGGTCTCGGGGCCAACGTCCTGACTTTC,CASSASSGGLGANVLTF
.,.,TRBV6-4,TRBJ2-1,TGTGCCAGCAGTGATCATGGGCTTTACAATGAGCAGTTCTTC,CASSDHGLYNEQFF
.,TRBD1,TRBV28,TRBJ1-2,TGTGCCAGCACACTAGGACAGGGAGATGGCTACACCTTC,CASTLGQGDGYTF
.,.,TRBV20-1,TRBJ2-7,TGCAGTGCTAGGGTGCGGCTCGAGCAGTACTTC,CSARVRLEQYF
.,TRBD1,TRBV10-1,TRBJ1-1,TGCGCCAGCAGTGACCCAGGGGGTACTGAAGCTTTCTTT,CASSDPGGTEAFF
once,TRBD1,TRBV10-3,TRBJ1-1,TGTGCCATAAGGACAGGTAGCGACACTGAAGCTTTCTTT,CAIRTGSDTEAFF
.,TRBD1,TRBV3-1/TRBV3-2,TRBJ2-5,TGTGCCAGCAGCGACCGGGACAGGGGAGCCGAGACCCAGTACTTC,CASSDRDRGAETQYF
.,.,TRBV3-1/TRBV3-2,TRBJ2-5,TGTGCCAGCAGCCCGCAGGGAAGTGAGACCCAGTACTTC,CASSPQGSETQYF
.,.,TRBV6-2/TRBV6-3,TRBJ2-1,TGTGCCAGCAGTTACGGAGGACAGCGAGTGGCAGAGCAGTTCTTC,CASSYGGQRVAEQFF
once,TRBD1,TRBV6-6,TRBJ1-4,TGTGCCAGCAGTTACTCGAGACAGGGGGGCGAAAAACTGTTTTTT,CASSYSRQGGEKLFF
.,.,TRBV6-1,TRBJ1-1,TGTGCCAGCAGTGAGGAGAGAGCTGAAGCTTTCTTT,CASSEERAEAFF